This T cell receptor (beta chain) was recovered during a study of tumor-infiltrating lymphocytes in primary liver carcinoma (dated by TCRdb to 2016 to 2017). About the full investigation: Of the five patients (three men and two women, aged 30 to 69 years), four had hepatocellular carcinoma and one had combined HCC and intrahepatic cholangiocarcinoma. The five patients had tumors staged T1-T3 N0M0, with maximum diameters ranging from about 4 to 10 cm. Each sample produced about 3.5 to 7.13 million productive TCRbeta reads, and read depth showed no significant difference between tissue types. Across five regions of each liver tumor, along with adjacent normal tissue and blood, the study brought together TCRbeta repertoire sequencing, expression microarrays and whole-exome sequencing. A total of 35 or so specimens from 5 patients went through TCRbeta repertoire sequencing, namely 25 tumor regions, 5 adjacent noncancerous liver tissues and 5 peripheral blood samples. To link TCRbeta repertoire diversity to the local molecular phenotype, the 20 to 25 tumor region samples were profiled with Agilent mRNA microarrays. Reproducibility between technical replicate repertoires was high, with correlation coefficients above 0.95 and mean shared-clone rates roughly 0.86. Overall study outcomes, separate from this receptor: Because the samples were bulk and unsorted, CD4+ and CD8+ T cell repertoires could not be compared. Because only the TCR beta chain was sequenced and unpaired alpha chains were not captured, true repertoire diversity is likely underestimated. Only about 7-24% of top clones were present in all five regions of a tumor, suggesting spatial heterogeneity of tumor-infiltrating T cells. Only a few patients were included in the study, and the authors note that the findings should be validated in a larger study. Compared with blood, tumors had a significantly larger share of the repertoire taken up by the top 250 clones (p = 0.039). Repertoire overlap was higher between tumor regions (mean around 35%) than tumor-adjacent (approximately 17%) or tumor-blood (14%) pairs, consistent with antigen-driven expansion.

Comment on this clonotype: Its antigen has not been determined. Given a much more abundant clone one base away, this may be a read error.

From the cysteine through the phenylalanine, the CDR3 covers 15 amino acids. The CDR3 DNA has 45 bases and is translated from base 1. Trimming removed 7 bases from V and 5 bases from J; the gene matches leave 12 bases unexplained. CDR1 and CDR2, per the germline V gene (reference sequence), are PRHDT and FYEKMQ. A constant-region primer and ProtoScript II reverse transcriptase were used to reverse-transcribe TCRbeta-specific cDNA from approximately 450 ng total RNA. Construction of the TCRbeta libraries relied on three nested rounds of multiplex PCR, following a slightly modified ARM-PCR procedure. Each of the first two PCR rounds ran for about 10 cycles using multiplex TRBV1-TRBV30 forward primers together with a Cbeta reverse primer. Sample barcodes and Illumina adapters were added in a final 25-cycle PCR with Deep VentR polymerase. Before sequencing, amplicons of 200-500 bp were purified from gel using a QIAquick gel extraction kit. The TCRbeta amplicons were sequenced with 250-bp paired-end reads on an Illumina HiSeq 2500. The published analysis was carried out like this. Quality trimming of reads was performed with Trimmomatic v0.33, and paired reads were merged with FLASH v1.2.11 so that full CDR3 sequences could be recovered. MiGEC v1.2.1b assigned V, D and J germline segments to the rearranged TCRbeta sequences. Clonotype statistics and Shannon-Wiener diversity indices were calculated with VDJtools v1.0.0. To cut down on sampling bias, every analysis after diversity analysis relied on just the 250 most abundant clonotypes from each sample. TCRdb cleaned the public reads at Q25 with fastp, built clones with MiXCR and kept in-frame beta chains. Each record represents a unique CDR3 protein, reported with the most common genes and DNA among its rows. The V and J calls were determined by TCRdb, not by the authors. The sample table holds some 180,000 distinct CDR3 sequences, of which around 81% were seen once. The top ten clones comprise over 15% of the sample.

Total RNA and DNA were co-extracted from roughly 20-30 mg of bulk tissue with the AllPrep DNA/RNA mini kit, without cell sorting. Surgical resection was performed in China between late 2015 and March 2016 on about 5 patients with histopathologically diagnosed primary liver carcinoma. Patients had chronic HBV infection and were treatment-naive at sampling. Five spatially separated regions were sampled per tumor: superior, inferior, left-lateral and right-lateral poles, plus the tumor centre. More than 75% viable tumor cells were found by histology in every tumor sample. Pieces of fresh tumor and adjacent tissue were cut in half, with one half kept in RNAlater at -80 degrees C and the other half sent for histology.

The material sequenced was tumor tissue from primary liver carcinoma. The sequence links TRBV13 to TRBJ2-7; a stretch of 9 junction bases matches TRBD2. The clonotype was recovered from a man in his forties with primary liver carcinoma and hepatitis B virus infection. The CDR3 protein sequence reads: CASNISGTSSHEQYF. The nucleotides read TGTGCCAGCAACATCTCCGGGACTAGCAGCCACGAGCAGTACTTC.